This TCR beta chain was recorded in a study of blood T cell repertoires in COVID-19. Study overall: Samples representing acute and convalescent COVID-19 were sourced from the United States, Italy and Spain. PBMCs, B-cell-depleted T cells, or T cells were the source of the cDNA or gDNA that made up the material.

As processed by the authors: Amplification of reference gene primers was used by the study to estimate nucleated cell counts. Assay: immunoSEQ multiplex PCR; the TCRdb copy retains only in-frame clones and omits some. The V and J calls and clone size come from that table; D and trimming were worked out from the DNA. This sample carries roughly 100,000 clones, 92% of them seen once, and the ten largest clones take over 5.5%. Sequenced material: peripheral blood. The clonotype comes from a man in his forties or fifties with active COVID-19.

DNA for the CDR3: TGCAGCGCCCTGAGGGTTAGGGACGAGCAGTACTTC. As protein: CSALRVRDEQYF. This chain joins TRBV29-1 and TRBJ2-7; possible D gene TRBD2, 5 bases. CDR3 size: 12 residues. Germline V gene lookup returns CDR1 SQVTM and CDR2 ANQGSEA. V gave up 7 bases and J gave up 5 bases, with 15 bases separating them.